What follows are 30 T cell receptor beta chains derived from one specimen sequenced in a study of T cells in Graves' hyperthyroidism and ophthalmopathy. The investigators amplified TCR beta CDR3 regions from RNA transcripts. First-round RT-PCR with HTBI primers amplified the TCR CDR3 region. TCRdb independently ran MiXCR on the multiplex PCR reads; one entry per CDR3 protein. The profile shows hundreds of thousands of distinct CDR3 sequences, 35% to 40% of them singletons. The specimen was blood. The receptors were gathered from a man between 18 and 35 years old with Graves' hyperthyroidism.

This chain links TRBV12-3 or TRBV12-4 with TRBJ1-1; D is possibly TRBD1 (6 bases). The CDR3 length is 13 residues. V shed 5 bases and J shed 8 bases, with 15 bases lying between them. The CDR3 loop is CASSLHSGQEAFF. CDR3 in DNA: TGTGCCAGCAGTCTACACTCAGGACAGGAAGCTTTCTTT.

For this clonotype: The junction and the germline gene differ at one end; a read error may be behind it. V and J are TRBV24-1 and TRBJ2-7; possible D gene TRBD2, 5 bases. Per germline, CDR1 KGHDR and CDR2 SFDVKD. The CDR3 has 16 amino acids. The CDR3 coding sequence is TGTGCCAGCAGTTCCCATAGCGTTACCCCTTCGCGGGAGCAGTACTTC. Protein sequence: CASSSHSVTPSREQYF.

The chain carries TRBV7-9 and TRBJ2-2; 10 nucleotides agree with TRBD1. This CDR3 comprises 15 residues. With V trimmed by 5 bases and J by 5 bases, 5 bases remained unmatched. Germline V lookup: CDR1 SEHNR, CDR2 FQNEAQ (reference sequence). The CDR3 loop reads CASSRDRGSTGELFF. The CDR3 DNA is TGTGCCAGCAGCCGGGACAGGGGAAGTACCGGGGAGCTGTTTTTT.

The chain links TRBV12-3 or TRBV12-4 to TRBJ2-7; perhaps TRBD2 as D (5 bases). V lost 6 bases and J 5 bases, leaving 14 bases between the germline ends. This CDR3 is 13 amino acids long. Written as DNA, the CDR3 is TGTGCCAGCAGCCCTACTAGTTACCACGAGCAGTACTTC. Protein product: CASSPTSYHEQYF.

The sample holds many counts of this clonotype. The gene calls are TRBV15 and TRBJ1-5; D is undetermined. The CDR3 is made up of 16 amino acids. V lost 0 bases and J 7 bases, leaving 16 bases between the germline ends. Germline CDR1 and CDR2: LNHNV and YYDKDF (reference sequence). In nucleotides, the CDR3 is TGTGCCACCAGCAGAGATAACCAGTTTCTCGGGCAGCCCCAGCATTTT. It translates to CATSRDNQFLGQPQHF.

The sample holds one count of this clonotype. The junction shows a germline mismatch at one end, possibly a read error. The chain combines TRBV5-4 with TRBJ1-4, with D hard to call. CDR3 length equals 13 residues. CDR1 is SGHNT, CDR2 YYREEE, per germline (reference sequence). CDR3 DNA: TGCGCCAGCAGCCAAGTAGTCAATGAAAAACTGTTTTTT. Translated, it gives CASSQVVNEKLFF. Full variable domain (rest looked up from reference TRBV5-4 and TRBJ1-4): ETGVTQSPTHLIKTRGQQVTLRCSSQSGHNTVSWYQQALGQGPQFIFQYYREEENGRGNFPPRFSGLQFPNYSSELNVNALELDDSALYLCASSQVVNEKLFFGSGTQLSVL.

The rearrangement links TRBV7-9 to TRBJ2-2; TRBD1 agrees at 7 bases. The germline V gene has CDR1 SEHNR and CDR2 FQNEAQ (reference sequence). V shed 5 bases, J shed 3 bases, and the junction held 12 bases outside the gene matches. CDR3 length: 17 residues. Here the CDR3 reads CASSPLGSGQYTGELFF. The CDR3 DNA is TGTGCCAGCAGCCCCCTGGGCTCGGGACAGTACACCGGGGAGCTGTTTTTT.

This clonotype appeared a few times. This rearrangement joins TRBV9 to TRBJ2-7; TRBD1 matches at 11 bases. Trimming removed 4 bases from V and 0 bases from J; junction bases left unmatched: 3. The CDR3 runs 15 residues. Germline-derived CDR1 and CDR2 are SGDLS and YYNGEE. CDR3 bases: TGTGCCAGCAGCACCGGACAGGGGGCCTCCTACGAGCAGTACTTC. Translation: CASSTGQGASYEQYF.

The V call is TRBV7-6, the J call TRBJ2-7; TRBD2 is a possible D gene (5 bases). Per germline, CDR1 SGHVS and CDR2 FNYEAQ. The CDR3 extends over 14 amino acids. V dropped 3 bases and J dropped 2 bases, with 11 bases sitting between them. The CDR3 sequence is CASSFSGKTYEQYF. The CDR3 region has the DNA TGTGCCAGCAGCTTCAGCGGCAAAACCTACGAGCAGTACTTC.

The chain is built from TRBV7-3 and TRBJ2-5; 8 nucleotides agree with TRBD1. The germline gives CDR1 SGHTA, CDR2 FQGTGA. J gave up 5 bases and V 6 bases, and 8 bases lay outside the gene matches. CDR3 length: 14 amino acids. The CDR3 DNA reads as TGTGCCAGCAGGACACAGGGGGTAGGGGAGACCCAGTACTTC. This encodes CASRTQGVGETQYF. Full variable domain (outside the CDR3, taken from reference TRBV7-3 and TRBJ2-5): GAGVSQTPSNKVTEKGKYVELRCDPISGHTALYWYRQSLGQGPEFLIYFQGTGAADDSGLPNDRFFAVRPEGSVSTLKIQRTERGDSAVYLCASRTQGVGETQYFGPGTRLLVL.

Regarding this clonotype: A much larger clone differs from this one at a single base, so this may be a read error. The rearrangement joins TRBV7-8 to TRBJ1-1, with TRBD1 matching 7 bases. CDR3 length: 13 residues. With 5 bases clipped from V and 6 bases from J, the junction kept 6 bases outside the gene matches. Germline V CDR1 and CDR2: SGHVS, FQNEAQ. CDR3 region: CASSPGTVAEAFF. CDR3 in DNA: TGTGCCAGCAGCCCAGGGACAGTGGCTGAAGCTTTCTTT. Together with reference TRBV7-8 and TRBJ1-1, the CDR3 gives the full variable domain: GAGVSQSPRYKVAKRGQDVALRCDPISGHVSLFWYQQALGQGPEFLTYFQNEAQLDKSGLPSDRFFAERPEGSVSTLKIQRTQQEDSAVYLCASSPGTVAEAFFGQGTRLTVV.

This chain joins TRBV7-9 and TRBJ1-1, with D hard to call. CDR1 and CDR2 (germline): SEHNR, FQNEAQ (reference sequence). This CDR3 region has 11 residues. Trimming removed 4 bases at V and 8 bases at J, with 8 bases between. The chain's CDR3 is CASSCALEAFF. The CDR3 DNA follows: TGTGCCAGCAGCTGCGCCCTGGAAGCTTTCTTT. Together with reference TRBV7-9 and TRBJ1-1, the CDR3 gives the full variable domain: DTGVSQNPRHKITKRGQNVTFRCDPISEHNRLYWYRQTLGQGPEFLTYFQNEAQLEKSRLLSDRFSAERPKGSFSTLEIQRTEQGDSAMYLCASSCALEAFFGQGTRLTVV.

This clonotype was counted many times. This chain's CDR3 is CASSFGAQQLNTEAFF. The CDR3 bases are TGTGCCAGCAGCTTTGGGGCACAGCAGCTAAACACTGAAGCTTTCTTT. This sequence joins TRBV7-2 and TRBJ1-1; TRBD1 is a possible D gene (5 bases). V dropped 3 bases and J dropped 2 bases, with 16 bases sitting between them. CDR1 and CDR2 from the germline V gene are SGHTA and FQGNSA. The CDR3 consists of 16 residues.

This clonotype appeared a few times. The DNA for the CDR3 is TGTGCCAGCAGCGTGTGGAGACACCCGAACACCGGGGAGCTGTTTTTT. Its protein product is CASSVWRHPNTGELFF. This chain connects TRBV9 to TRBJ2-2; no definite D call. Germline V gives CDR1 SGDLS, CDR2 YYNGEE. CDR3 length equals 16 residues. V lost 2 bases and J lost 0, with 11 bases in between.

In regard to this clonotype: Because it lacks the conserved phenylalanine or tryptophan at the end, this CDR3 is likely a read error. The V and J genes are TRBV20-1 and TRBJ2-7; TRBD2 matches 8 bases. From germline, CDR1 is DFQATT and CDR2 SNEGSKA (reference sequence). Unmatched junction bases numbered 8, after V lost 6 bases and J lost 1 base. The CDR3 totals 14 residues. CDR3 residues: CSADSAGGSYEQYL. The DNA for the CDR3 is TGCAGTGCCGATAGCGCGGGGGGTTCCTACGAGCAGTACCTC.

In its sample, this clonotype was seen many times. V gene TRBV19 combines with J gene TRBJ1-1; D is perhaps TRBD1 (6 bases). Germline lookup yields CDR1 LNHDA and CDR2 SQIVND (reference sequence). V was shortened by 5 bases and J by 1 base, with 14 bases between the two germline ends. The CDR3 is made up of 15 amino acids. The CDR3 loop reads CASSPEGQRNTEAFF. CDR3 DNA: TGTGCCAGTAGTCCGGAAGGACAGAGGAACACTGAAGCTTTCTTT.

The CDR3 region is CASSPRTSENTGELFF. The CDR3 DNA follows: TGTGCCAGCAGTCCCCGGACTAGCGAGAACACCGGGGAGCTGTTTTTT. The V call is TRBV2, the J call TRBJ2-2, with 9 positions matching TRBD2. Looked up from germline, CDR1 is SNHLY and CDR2 is FYNNEI. The CDR3 has 16 amino acids. V was pared by 5 bases and J by 1 base, with 5 bases of the junction left unmatched.

In its sample, this clonotype was seen a few times. The rearrangement uses TRBV20-1 and TRBJ2-5; the D gene is possibly TRBD1 (7 bases). Trimming pared 4 bases from V and 4 bases from J, leaving 16 bases between. Germline CDR1 reads DFQATT; CDR2 reads SNEGSKA (reference sequence). CDR3 size: 14 residues. The CDR3 sequence: CSAKQGGALETQYF. CDR3 in DNA: TGCAGTGCTAAGCAGGGGGGTGCTTTAGAGACCCAGTACTTC.

This rearrangement joins TRBV12-3 or TRBV12-4 to TRBJ1-6; D unresolved. The CDR3 consists of 15 residues. Trimming stripped 4 bases from V and 7 bases from J, with 14 bases between. The DNA for the CDR3 is TGTGCCAGCAGTTATGGAGGGTACCCAAATTCACCCCTCCACTTT. This sequence encodes CASSYGGYPNSPLHF.

The CDR3 bases are TGCGCCAGCAGCCCACTTCCCGGGACAGAGAACACTGAAGCTTTCTTT. Translation: CASSPLPGTENTEAFF. The V gene is TRBV5-1, the J gene TRBJ1-1; 7 bases agree with TRBD1. The length of the CDR3 is 16 residues. Germline trimming cut 4 bases from V and 1 base from J; bases unmatched to any gene: 10. The germline V gene has CDR1 SGHRS and CDR2 YFSETQ.

This clonotype came up many times. This sequence joins TRBV9 and TRBJ2-7, with D perhaps matching TRBD1 (5 bases). V was shortened by 4 bases and J by 3 bases, with 17 bases between the two germline ends. This CDR3 spans 15 amino acids. Germline CDR1 reads SGDLS; CDR2 reads YYNGEE. The CDR3 protein is CASSQGPMQGYEQYF. DNA of the CDR3: TGTGCCAGCAGCCAAGGCCCCATGCAGGGCTACGAGCAGTACTTC.

This clonotype has a handful of counts. V gene TRBV7-6 combines with J gene TRBJ2-7, with D hard to call. Trimming took off 2 bases at V and 5 bases at J, with 19 bases between the two ends. Germline loops: CDR1 SGHVS, CDR2 FNYEAQ. The CDR3 length is 16 residues. The CDR3 spells CASSLRRGQVSHEQYF. The CDR3 DNA reads as TGTGCCAGCAGCTTAAGGCGTGGGCAGGTTAGCCACGAGCAGTACTTC.

This rearrangement joins TRBV2 to TRBJ1-5, with a weak D call TRBD1 (6 bases). The CDR3 has 15 residues. Per germline, CDR1 SNHLY and CDR2 FYNNEI. As DNA, the CDR3 is TGTGCTCAAAGGGAGGGGGTAATGCGCAATCAGCCCCAGCATTTT. Its translation is CAQREGVMRNQPQHF.

This clonotype has only a few counts. CDR3 nucleotide sequence: TGTGCCAGCATCCTCAGGGGGTTCGTACACACTGAAGCTTTCTTT. Amino acid sequence: CASILRGFVHTEAFF. The chain combines TRBV6-5 with TRBJ1-1, with 7 nucleotides matching TRBD1. The junction had 11 bases not matched to a gene; V was cut back by 7 bases and J by 3 bases. Germline V gives CDR1 MNHEY, CDR2 SVGAGI. The CDR3 runs 15 residues.

The chain employs TRBV6-2 or TRBV6-3 and TRBJ1-1, with 11 nucleotides matching TRBD1. Germline V gene lookup returns CDR1 MNHEY and CDR2 SVGEGT. Trimming at V came to 8 bases and at J to 0 bases, leaving 8 bases not matched to a gene. The CDR3 covers 16 residues. CDR3: CASSGTGGLMNTEAFF. CDR3 bases: TGTGCCAGCTCCGGGACAGGGGGTCTCATGAACACTGAAGCTTTCTTT.

A few counts support this clonotype. The chain links TRBV19 to TRBJ2-7, with a tentative D call TRBD2 (6 bases). V was pared by 3 bases and J by 0 bases, with 18 bases between. The CDR3 contains 17 residues. CDR1 is LNHDA, CDR2 SQIVND, per germline (reference sequence). The CDR3 here is CASSMTSGGAFSYEQYF. CDR3 DNA sequence: TGTGCCAGTAGTATGACCTCCGGGGGTGCGTTCTCCTACGAGCAGTACTTC.

The chain is built from TRBV2 and TRBJ2-5, with TRBD1 matching over 7 bases. This CDR3 contains 16 residues. V trimming: 4 bases; J trimming: 5 bases; junction bases outside the gene matches: 13. CDR1 is SNHLY and CDR2 is FYNNEI in the germline V gene. CDR3 DNA sequence: TGTGCCAGCAGTGGATGGACAGGTGCTGAAGGGGAGACCCAGTACTTC. This sequence encodes CASSGWTGAEGETQYF.

There are a few counts of this clonotype. The J gene is TRBJ2-2, the V gene TRBV10-3; 7 bases fit TRBD1. V trimming: 2 bases; J trimming: 4 bases; junction bases outside the gene matches: 10. Germline CDR1 ENHRY, CDR2 SYGVKD. CDR3 size: 17 residues. CDR3 sequence reads: CAISEPFRGSGTGELFF. CDR3 DNA sequence: TGTGCCATCAGTGAGCCATTCAGGGGGAGCGGCACCGGGGAGCTGTTTTTT.

This clonotype appeared many times. The chain joins TRBV2 to TRBJ2-7; 7 bases map to TRBD1. Trimming at V came to 7 bases and at J to 3 bases, leaving 6 bases not matched to a gene. CDR1 and CDR2 (germline): SNHLY, FYNNEI. The CDR3 runs 13 residues. The CDR3 coding sequence is TGTGCCAGCACAAGACAGGGATTCTACGAGCAGTACTTC. It encodes CASTRQGFYEQYF.

This rearrangement joins TRBV7-9 to TRBJ1-1; weak D call: TRBD1 (6 bases). V was shortened by 5 bases and J by 2 bases, with 12 bases between the two germline ends. Germline values: CDR1 SEHNR, CDR2 FQNEAQ (reference sequence). This CDR3 contains 14 residues. The CDR3 DNA follows: TGTGCCAGCAGCGATCACAGGGCCAACACTGAAGCTTTCTTT. Protein product: CASSDHRANTEAFF.